This T cell receptor beta chain was sequenced during a study of cytomegalovirus exposure and HLA in healthy donors. Looking at the study overall: HLA-typed donors were the source of roughly 80 million unique TCRs held in an early data release. Overall study findings and caveats: TCR beta sequences numbering under 20,000 were associated with HLA alleles at 0.05 false discovery rate in a later analysis. Across donors, sequencing depth was assumed by presence/absence analyses to be roughly uniform. An analysis that came later showed most CMV-associated TCR beta chains appearing HLA-restricted.

The CDR3 consists of 14 residues. Germline V gene data show CDR1 as MGHRA and CDR2 as YSYEKL. Trimming stripped 1 base from V and 1 base from J, with 8 bases between. PCR used 60 Vbeta primers and 13 Jbeta primers. Data came from immunoSEQ multiplex PCR; TCRdb stores just in-frame clones and leaves some out. The sample yields 200,000 to 250,000 clones, approximately 68% seen once. With regard to this clone: Antigen unknown.

This receptor was taken from a woman younger than 45 in good health and CMV-seronegative. This chain uses TRBV4-1 with TRBJ2-7; D unclear. Sequenced sample: PBMCs. CDR3: CASSQGFGSYEQYF. Written as DNA, the CDR3 is TGCGCCAGCAGCCAAGGATTCGGGTCCTACGAGCAGTACTTC.